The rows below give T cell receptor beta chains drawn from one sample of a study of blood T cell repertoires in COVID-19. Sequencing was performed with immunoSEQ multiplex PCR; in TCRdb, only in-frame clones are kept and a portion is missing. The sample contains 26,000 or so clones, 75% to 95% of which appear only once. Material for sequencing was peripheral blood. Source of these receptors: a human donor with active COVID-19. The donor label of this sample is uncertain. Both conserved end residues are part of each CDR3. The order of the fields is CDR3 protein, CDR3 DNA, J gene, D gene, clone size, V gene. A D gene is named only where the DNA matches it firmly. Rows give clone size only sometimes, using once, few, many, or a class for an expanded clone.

CDR3aa: CASSQVIGGGYTF; CDR3nt: TGTGCCAGCAGCCAAGTTATCGGGGGTGGCTACACCTTC; j_gene: TRBJ1-2; d_gene: -; abundance: once; v_gene: TRBV3-1/TRBV3-2
CDR3aa: CASSPPGKNYGYTF; CDR3nt: TGTGCCAGCAGTCCCCCCGGGAAGAACTATGGCTACACCTTC; j_gene: TRBJ1-2; d_gene: -; abundance: -; v_gene: TRBV28
CDR3aa: CASSQDAPGEQYF; CDR3nt: TGCGCCAGCAGCCAAGACGCACCGGGGGAGCAGTACTTC; j_gene: TRBJ2-7; d_gene: -; abundance: -; v_gene: TRBV4-3
CDR3aa: CASSLSSRGRNQPQHF; CDR3nt: TGTGCCAGCAGTTTATCAAGCAGGGGGCGGAATCAGCCCCAGCATTTT; j_gene: TRBJ1-5; d_gene: TRBD1; abundance: once; v_gene: TRBV27
CDR3aa: CASSQEGANTGELFF; CDR3nt: TGCGCCAGCAGCCAAGAGGGAGCGAACACCGGGGAGCTGTTTTTT; j_gene: TRBJ2-2; d_gene: -; abundance: -; v_gene: TRBV4-3
CDR3aa: CASSWGLAGDSDTQYF; CDR3nt: TGTGCCAGCAGTTGGGGACTAGCGGGAGATTCGGATACGCAGTATTTT; j_gene: TRBJ2-3; d_gene: TRBD2; abundance: once; v_gene: TRBV28
CDR3aa: CASSVGQGTTDTQYF; CDR3nt: TGTGCCAGCAGCGTAGGCCAGGGCACCACAGATACGCAGTATTTT; j_gene: TRBJ2-3; d_gene: -; abundance: -; v_gene: TRBV9
CDR3aa: CSAQETSGRGHEQFF; CDR3nt: TGCAGCGCTCAGGAAACTAGCGGGAGGGGGCATGAGCAGTTCTTC; j_gene: TRBJ2-1; d_gene: TRBD2; abundance: -; v_gene: TRBV29-1
CDR3aa: CASSLTGGGNNEQFF; CDR3nt: TGTGCCAGCAGCCTAACAGGGGGAGGCAACAATGAGCAGTTCTTC; j_gene: TRBJ2-1; d_gene: TRBD1; abundance: -; v_gene: TRBV7-2
CDR3aa: CALNRGEDYGYTF; CDR3nt: TGTGCCCTCAACAGGGGCGAGGACTATGGCTACACCTTC; j_gene: TRBJ1-2; d_gene: TRBD1; abundance: -; v_gene: TRBV30
CDR3aa: CASSFLGWEAEQFF; CDR3nt: TGTGCCAGCAGCTTTTTGGGGTGGGAGGCTGAGCAGTTCTTC; j_gene: TRBJ2-1; d_gene: -; abundance: -; v_gene: TRBV7-3
CDR3aa: CASSFRGGPNEQFF; CDR3nt: TGTGCCAGCAGCTTCCGGGGGGGCCCCAATGAGCAGTTCTTC; j_gene: TRBJ2-1; d_gene: TRBD2; abundance: once; v_gene: TRBV7-8
CDR3aa: CASSLVPRSLAGELDEQYF; CDR3nt: TGTGCCAGCAGCTTAGTCCCACGCTCTCTAGCGGGAGAACTCGACGAGCAGTACTTC; j_gene: TRBJ2-7; d_gene: TRBD2; abundance: -; v_gene: TRBV11-2
CDR3aa: CASTMTGRNYGYTF; CDR3nt: TGTGCCAGCACCATGACAGGGCGTAACTATGGCTACACCTTC; j_gene: TRBJ1-2; d_gene: TRBD1; abundance: once; v_gene: TRBV6-5
CDR3aa: CASSQAGRTGELFF; CDR3nt: TGTGCCAGCAGCCAGGCAGGTCGCACCGGGGAGCTGTTTTTT; j_gene: TRBJ2-2; d_gene: -; abundance: -; v_gene: TRBV4-2
CDR3aa: CASSRRDSYGLAGTNTGELFF; CDR3nt: TGTGCCAGCAGCAGACGGGACAGCTACGGACTAGCGGGAACGAACACCGGGGAGCTGTTTTTT; j_gene: TRBJ2-2; d_gene: -; abundance: -; v_gene: TRBV21-1
CDR3aa: CASSGSNRGDYGYTF; CDR3nt: TGTGCCAGCAGTGGATCTAACAGGGGAGACTATGGCTACACCTTC; j_gene: TRBJ1-2; d_gene: TRBD1; abundance: -; v_gene: TRBV25-1
CDR3aa: CASSKADRGSRSYEQYF; CDR3nt: TGTGCCAGCAGCAAAGCGGACAGGGGAAGTCGGTCCTACGAGCAGTACTTC; j_gene: TRBJ2-7; d_gene: -; abundance: -; v_gene: TRBV21-1
CDR3aa: CASSQGGEYNSPLHF; CDR3nt: TGTGCCAGCAGCCAAGGCGGGGAATATAATTCACCCCTCCACTTT; j_gene: TRBJ1-6; d_gene: -; abundance: once; v_gene: TRBV3-1/TRBV3-2
CDR3aa: CASSLTQSGANVLTF; CDR3nt: TGTGCCAGCAGCTTGACACAATCTGGGGCCAACGTCCTGACTTTC; j_gene: TRBJ2-6; d_gene: -; abundance: -; v_gene: TRBV5-5
CDR3aa: CASSLNPPLAGILQETQYF; CDR3nt: TGTGCCAGCAGCTTAAATCCCCCTCTAGCGGGAATATTACAAGAGACCCAGTACTTC; j_gene: TRBJ2-5; d_gene: TRBD2; abundance: -; v_gene: TRBV13
CDR3aa: CASSRTSGSLETQYF; CDR3nt: TGTGCCAGCAGCCGGACTAGCGGGAGTCTAGAGACCCAGTACTTC; j_gene: TRBJ2-5; d_gene: TRBD2; abundance: -; v_gene: TRBV13
CDR3aa: CAWSGQANQPQHF; CDR3nt: TGTGCCTGGAGCGGACAGGCCAATCAGCCCCAGCATTTT; j_gene: TRBJ1-5; d_gene: TRBD1; abundance: -; v_gene: TRBV30
CDR3aa: CASSFGGATNEKLFF; CDR3nt: TGTGCCAGCAGCTTTGGCGGGGCAACTAATGAAAAACTGTTTTTT; j_gene: TRBJ1-4; d_gene: -; abundance: -; v_gene: TRBV7-9
CDR3aa: CASSLTRTGELFF; CDR3nt: TGTGCCAGCAGCTTAACACGGACCGGGGAGCTGTTTTTT; j_gene: TRBJ2-2; d_gene: -; abundance: -; v_gene: TRBV7-3
CDR3aa: CASSPLAGRTDTQYF; CDR3nt: TGTGCCAGCAGCCCACTAGCGGGGAGGACAGATACGCAGTATTTT; j_gene: TRBJ2-3; d_gene: TRBD2; abundance: -; v_gene: TRBV2
CDR3aa: CASSLQSGANVLTF; CDR3nt: TGTGCCAGCAGTTTACAGTCTGGGGCCAACGTCCTGACTTTC; j_gene: TRBJ2-6; d_gene: -; abundance: few; v_gene: TRBV27
CDR3aa: CASSSRWEAEAFF; CDR3nt: TGTGCCAGCAGTTCCAGGTGGGAGGCTGAAGCTTTCTTT; j_gene: TRBJ1-1; d_gene: -; abundance: -; v_gene: TRBV27
CDR3aa: CASSYGRETNEKLFF; CDR3nt: TGTGCCAGCAGTTACGGCAGGGAAACTAATGAAAAACTGTTTTTT; j_gene: TRBJ1-4; d_gene: -; abundance: -; v_gene: TRBV6-5
CDR3aa: CASSEFSNGYNEQFF; CDR3nt: TGCGCCAGCAGTGAATTCTCTAATGGTTACAATGAGCAGTTCTTC; j_gene: TRBJ2-1; d_gene: -; abundance: -; v_gene: TRBV10-1
CDR3aa: CASSFKDDSGKTQYF; CDR3nt: TGTGCCAGCTCATTTAAGGATGATAGCGGAAAGACCCAGTACTTC; j_gene: TRBJ2-5; d_gene: -; abundance: -; v_gene: TRBV18
CDR3aa: CASSLGDNSGNTIYF; CDR3nt: TGTGCCAGCAGTCTAGGGGACAACTCTGGAAACACCATATATTTT; j_gene: TRBJ1-3; d_gene: -; abundance: -; v_gene: TRBV6-5
CDR3aa: CASSYGQGALNRQRIQYF; CDR3nt: TGTGCCAGCAGCTATGGACAGGGGGCGCTTAATCGGCAACGCATTCAGTACTTC; j_gene: TRBJ2-4; d_gene: TRBD1; abundance: -; v_gene: TRBV7-7
CDR3aa: CASPKGDKHRDQETQYF; CDR3nt: TGTGCCAGCCCGAAAGGGGATAAACACAGGGACCAAGAGACCCAGTACTTC; j_gene: TRBJ2-5; d_gene: -; abundance: -; v_gene: TRBV28
CDR3aa: CASSQGPTSGGADTQYF; CDR3nt: TGTGCCAGCAGCCAAGGGCCGACTAGCGGGGGTGCAGATACGCAGTATTTT; j_gene: TRBJ2-3; d_gene: TRBD2; abundance: -; v_gene: TRBV3-1/TRBV3-2
CDR3aa: CASSAGQSYGYTF; CDR3nt: TGTGCCAGCAGCGCGGGACAGAGCTATGGCTACACCTTC; j_gene: TRBJ1-2; d_gene: TRBD1; abundance: -; v_gene: TRBV9
CDR3aa: CASSLTSGHNEQFF; CDR3nt: TGTGCCAGCAGCTTGACTAGCGGCCACAATGAGCAGTTCTTC; j_gene: TRBJ2-1; d_gene: TRBD2; abundance: -; v_gene: TRBV9
CDR3aa: CASSAGVPYEQYF; CDR3nt: TGCGCCAGCAGCGCGGGAGTCCCCTACGAGCAGTACTTC; j_gene: TRBJ2-7; d_gene: TRBD2; abundance: -; v_gene: TRBV5-1
CDR3aa: CASSVGSSFGSYNEQFF; CDR3nt: TGTGCCAGCAGCGTAGGGAGTAGCTTCGGCTCCTACAATGAGCAGTTCTTC; j_gene: TRBJ2-1; d_gene: -; abundance: -; v_gene: TRBV9
CDR3aa: CASSARQEPYNEQFF; CDR3nt: TGTGCCAGTAGTGCACGACAGGAACCCTACAATGAGCAGTTCTTC; j_gene: TRBJ2-1; d_gene: -; abundance: -; v_gene: TRBV19
CDR3aa: CASSEALRGSLYYGYTF; CDR3nt: TGTGCCAGCAGTGAAGCGCTTCGTGGTAGTTTATACTATGGCTACACCTTC; j_gene: TRBJ1-2; d_gene: -; abundance: -; v_gene: TRBV2
CDR3aa: CASSRDTSGNTIYF; CDR3nt: TGTGCCAGCAGCCGGGACACCTCTGGAAACACCATATATTTT; j_gene: TRBJ1-3; d_gene: -; abundance: -; v_gene: TRBV7-9
CDR3aa: CASSSMAGVGTGELFF; CDR3nt: TGTGCCAGCAGCTCCATGGCGGGAGTCGGCACCGGGGAGCTGTTTTTT; j_gene: TRBJ2-2; d_gene: TRBD2; abundance: once; v_gene: TRBV9
CDR3aa: CATSGSGMNTEAFF; CDR3nt: TGTGCCACCAGTGGCTCGGGGATGAACACTGAAGCTTTCTTT; j_gene: TRBJ1-1; d_gene: -; abundance: once; v_gene: TRBV24-1
CDR3aa: CSASRGGTAGNTIYF; CDR3nt: TGCAGTGCTAGTAGAGGGGGGACAGCCGGAAACACCATATATTTT; j_gene: TRBJ1-3; d_gene: TRBD1; abundance: -; v_gene: TRBV20-1